This T cell receptor beta chain was found in a study of T cell responses to AZD1222 COVID-19 vaccine. CDR1 is MRHNA and CDR2 is SNTAGT in the germline V gene. V dropped 0 bases and J dropped 2; count of bases not matched to a gene: 2. The length of the CDR3 is 16 residues. This table comes from immunoSEQ multiplex PCR, and its TCRdb copy is limited to in-frame clones, with some not included. This repertoire shows about 140,000 clones, 85% to 90% found once; its top ten account for under 2%. The sequencing here drew on peripheral blood, taken on day 0 of AZD1222 vaccination. This chain uses TRBV6-4 with TRBJ2-5; 11 bases fit TRBD2. The receptor's source is an adult in good health. CDR3 DNA sequence: TGTGCCAGCAGTGACTCTGCTAGCGGGGGGCAAGAGACCCAGTACTTC. Its translation is CASSDSASGGQETQYF.